A single sample is the source of the 3 T cell receptor beta chains below, sequenced in a study of neurological immune-mediated disorders. TCRdb recomputed calls from the 5' RACE reads with MiXCR, one row per CDR3 protein. This table holds around 80,000 distinct CDR3 sequences, 10% found once. The sequenced sample consisted of PBMCs. The source of these receptors is a man between 35 and 55 years old in good health.

This clonotype was found many times. J is TRBJ1-2 and V is TRBV9; no definite D call. CDR1 and CDR2 from the germline V gene are SGDLS and YYNGEE. The CDR3 is 14 amino acids. Trimming cost V 2 bases and J 4 bases, with 12 bases left between them. The chain's CDR3 is CASSVRSVGYGYTF. In DNA form, the CDR3 reads TGTGCCAGCAGCGTCCGCAGCGTCGGCTATGGCTACACCTTC.

This clonotype was recorded at least ten times. J is TRBJ2-7 and V is TRBV12-3 or TRBV12-4; the match to TRBD2 covers 12 bases. V shed 5 bases and J 3 bases; nucleotides not matched to a gene: 14. CDR3 length: 18 amino acids. The DNA of the CDR3 is TGTGCCAGCAGTGCTAGGGGACTAGCGGGTGGAGCAATCTACGAGCAGTACTTC. This codes for CASSARGLAGGAIYEQYF.

CDR3 sequence (DNA): TGCAGTGCACGTCACAGGGATCAAGAGACCCAGTACTTC. Amino acid sequence: CSARHRDQETQYF. The chain combines TRBV20-1 with TRBJ2-5; TRBD1 is a possible D gene (6 bases). Germline CDR1 is DFQATT and CDR2 is SNEGSKA (reference sequence). The CDR3 extends over 13 amino acids. V lost 6 bases to trimming and J lost 2 bases, with 13 bases between them.